Detailed here is one T cell receptor (beta chain). What it recognizes is unknown. CDR1 MNHEY and CDR2 SVGAGI come from the germline V gene. V lost 5 bases to trimming and J lost 2 bases, with 14 bases between them. The CDR3 runs to 15 residues. This entry comes from a study of T-cell memory formation after mild COVID-19. Constant-segment primers served in 5'RACE that generated TCR alpha and TCR beta cDNA libraries bearing sample barcodes and UMIs. One entry per CDR3 protein results from TCRdb running MiXCR on the 5' RACE reads. The data contain around 200,000 distinct CDR3 sequences, 16% of them singletons. Overall study results and limits: That cross-reactive memory joined was suggested by some responding clones appearing in pre-infection memory. Contracting CD8+ clones were enriched in EMRA, CD4+ mainly in CM and EM.

This sequence was found in an adult woman who had mild COVID-19 (a few samples of this study predate the infection). Cell type and time point are not known. Sequencing was performed on PBMCs or a T cell subset sorted from them (not recorded which). The chain recombines TRBV6-5 with TRBJ2-3; unclear D gene. CDR3 loop: CASSLTGAITDTQYF. The CDR3 DNA reads as TGTGCCAGCAGTCTGACTGGCGCAATCACAGATACGCAGTATTTT.